This T cell receptor beta chain was sequenced for a study of cytomegalovirus exposure and HLA in healthy donors. On the study more broadly: Samples from HLA-typed donors yielded about 85 million unique TCRs in an early data release. Overall study findings and caveats: Most TCRs appeared rarely, but some public TCRs recurred in many donors. The study recorded more than 150 TCR beta chains that were cytomegalovirus-associated. Earlier analysis looked at TCR beta V segments, and most were productive about 87% or about 30% of the time.

Comment on this clone: Its antigen remains unknown.

The CDR3 length is 12 residues. V lost 3 bases to trimming and J lost 8 bases, with 10 bases between them. CDR1 is GTSNPN and CDR2 is SVGIG in the germline V gene (reference sequence). PCR used 60 Vbeta primers and 13 Jbeta primers. The data were produced by immunoSEQ multiplex PCR, yet TCRdb's version contains in-frame clones alone and is incomplete. The profile shows around 100,000 clones, around 80% of them singletons. This chain joins TRBV30 and TRBJ1-4, with D perhaps TRBD1 (5 bases). Sample: PBMCs. The clonotype was recovered from a woman aged 40 to 50 in good health and CMV-seronegative. The CDR3 DNA follows: TGTGCCTGGAGGCCAGGGCACGAAAAACTGTTTTTT. Translating it yields CAWRPGHEKLFF.